Listed below are T cell receptor beta chains from one sample, sequenced in a study of PD-1 blockade in classical Hodgkin lymphoma. Method: immunoSEQ multiplex PCR; TCRdb's copy keeps in-frame clones and lacks some. The sample lists roughly 61,000 clones, 91% occurring once. The sequencing used peripheral blood mononuclear cells (PBMCs), collected before the second cycle of nivolumab. These TCRs come from a human donor with classical Hodgkin lymphoma. CDR3s include the opening cysteine and the closing phenylalanine or tryptophan. A D gene is named only where the DNA matches it firmly.

TRBJ2-7,TRBV28,-,CASHKPGDISYEQYF,TGTGCCAGCCATAAACCCGGGGACATAAGCTACGAGCAGTACTTC
TRBJ2-4,TRBV2,-,CASRGTPPGSAKNIQYF,TGTGCCAGCAGGGGGACCCCCCCCGGTTCGGCCAAAAACATTCAGTACTTC
TRBJ2-2,TRBV19,-,CASSPQTGGTGELFF,TGTGCCAGTAGTCCTCAGACAGGCGGCACCGGGGAGCTGTTTTTT
TRBJ2-5,TRBV2,-,CASSVSGFGETQYF,TGTGCCAGCAGTGTATCAGGGTTCGGAGAGACCCAGTACTTC
TRBJ2-7,TRBV7-3,-,CASSLAGENEQYF,TGTGCCAGCAGCTTAGCAGGGGAGAACGAGCAGTACTTC
TRBJ2-3,TRBV7-7,-,CASSVSTGSTDTQYF,TGTGCCAGCAGCGTTTCGACTGGAAGCACAGATACGCAGTATTTT
TRBJ2-3,TRBV30,-,CAWSAGQHTDTQYF,TGTGCCTGGAGTGCCGGACAGCACACAGATACGCAGTATTTT
TRBJ2-1,TRBV19,TRBD1,CASSIDFYPGQGHNEQFF,TGTGCCAGTAGTATAGATTTTTACCCGGGACAGGGCCACAATGAGCAGTTCTTC
TRBJ1-5,TRBV13,-,CASSLGRGNQPQHF,TGTGCCAGCAGCCTGGGACGGGGCAATCAGCCCCAGCATTTT
TRBJ1-2,TRBV6-5,TRBD1,CASSYTGQGAYYGYTF,TGTGCCAGCAGTTACACCGGACAGGGGGCTTACTATGGCTACACCTTC
TRBJ2-5,TRBV6-6,-,CASSYGLTQETQYF,TGTGCCAGCAGTTACGGACTAACACAAGAGACCCAGTACTTC
TRBJ2-7,TRBV6-5,TRBD2,CASRLGGGSYEQYF,TGTGCCAGCAGGCTGGGGGGGGGCTCCTACGAGCAGTACTTC